A single sample is the source of the 15 T cell receptor beta chains below, sequenced in a study of cytomegalovirus exposure and HLA in healthy donors. PCR amplification relied on 60 Vbeta primers (plus 13 Jbeta primers). Only in-frame clones appear in the TCRdb table, and some are missing; sequencing was by immunoSEQ multiplex PCR. The profile covers around 110,000 clones, with 81% appearing a single time and 2% to 2.5% taken by the ten largest. Material for sequencing was PBMCs. The source of these receptors is a man aged 25-45 years in good health and CMV-seronegative.

The V gene is TRBV9, the J gene TRBJ2-1, with 7 bases identical to TRBD2. The CDR3 consists of 14 residues. V lost 4 bases, J lost 8 bases, and 9 bases stayed unmatched. CDR1 is SGDLS and CDR2 is YYNGEE in the germline V gene. CDR3 loop: CASSRVEGGYEQFF. In nucleotides, the CDR3 is TGTGCCAGCAGCCGGGTGGAGGGAGGGTATGAGCAGTTCTTC.

The CDR3 protein is CASSILGGVASGKDTQYF. The CDR3, as DNA: TGTGCCAGCAGCATCCTGGGGGGGGTGGCTAGCGGGAAAGATACGCAGTATTTT. The chain uses TRBV11-2 and TRBJ2-3, with 9 bases identical to TRBD2. Germline loops: CDR1 SGHAT, CDR2 FQNNGV. The CDR3 has 18 amino acids. J was trimmed by 5 bases and V by 5 bases; bases with no gene match: 17. The whole variable domain, remainder taken from reference TRBV11-2 and TRBJ2-3, is EAGVAQSPRYKIIEKRQSVAFWCNPISGHATLYWYQQILGQGPKLLIQFQNNGVVDDSQLPKDRFSAERLKGVDSTLKIQPAKLEDSAVYLCASSILGGVASGKDTQYFGPGTRLTVL.

V is TRBV30 and J is TRBJ2-1; possible D gene TRBD2, 6 bases. Germline V gives CDR1 GTSNPN, CDR2 SVGIG (reference sequence). CDR3 size: 13 residues. Trimming cost V 3 bases and J 2 bases, with 8 bases left between them. The CDR3 reads CAWRIAAYNEQFF. The CDR3, as DNA: TGTGCCTGGAGGATAGCGGCCTACAATGAGCAGTTCTTC.

The chain links TRBV9 to TRBJ1-1, with 8 bases matching TRBD1. The germline gives CDR1 SGDLS, CDR2 YYNGEE. The CDR3 is 14 residues long. The J segment lost 2 bases and the V segment lost 6 bases, leaving 6 bases of the junction unmatched. CDR3 residues: CASNRGQENTEAFF. The CDR3 DNA is TGTGCCAGCAACCGGGGACAGGAAAACACTGAAGCTTTCTTT.

The gene calls are TRBV5-1 and TRBJ2-2, with 7 bases lining up with TRBD2. From germline, CDR1 is SGHRS and CDR2 YFSETQ. This CDR3 comprises 16 residues. V lost 0 bases and J lost 3; bases outside the gene matches: 5. The CDR3 loop is CASSLESGTHTGELFF. The CDR3 DNA reads TGCGCCAGCAGCTTGGAGAGCGGGACGCACACCGGGGAGCTGTTTTTT.

The V and J genes are TRBV2 and TRBJ2-6, with 8 positions matching TRBD1. With V trimmed by 6 bases and J by 0 bases, 7 bases remained unmatched. The length of the CDR3 is 17 residues. CDR1 and CDR2 from the germline V gene are SNHLY and FYNNEI. The CDR3 coding sequence is TGTGCCAGCAGCCATGACAGGGGAAGCTCTGGGGCCAACGTCCTGACTTTC. Amino acid sequence: CASSHDRGSSGANVLTF.

This clone was seen a handful of times. V usage is TRBV5-6 and J usage is TRBJ1-4; tentative D call: TRBD1 (6 bases). The CDR3 is made up of 14 amino acids. CDR1 SGHDT and CDR2 YYEEEE come from the germline V gene. Trimming left V 7 bases short and J 10 bases short, with 20 bases between. This CDR3 is CASLRVGGPGKLFF. The CDR3 bases are TGTGCCAGCCTTCGTGTGGGGGGGCCTGGAAAACTGTTTTTT.

This chain joins TRBV14 and TRBJ2-7; TRBD2 might be the D (5 bases). Germline V CDR1 and CDR2: SGHDN, FVKESK. Trimming cost V 8 bases and J 3 bases, with 23 bases left between them. The CDR3 consists of 16 residues. The DNA of the CDR3 is TGTGCCAGCCCTTGGCGGTTAATGTGGACTTACTACGAGCAGTACTTC. Protein sequence: CASPWRLMWTYYEQYF.

The chain links TRBV5-1 to TRBJ2-5; 7 bases match TRBD1. This CDR3 spans 14 amino acids. Trimming removed 1 base from V and 5 bases from J; junction bases left unmatched: 5. The germline CDR1 and CDR2 sequences are SGHRS and YFSETQ. In DNA form, the CDR3 reads TGCGCCAGCAGCTTGCGACAGGGTGGGGAGACCCAGTACTTC. It translates to CASSLRQGGETQYF.

This clone was detected once. The rearrangement links TRBV4-2 to TRBJ2-5, with D unresolved. Trimming removed 4 bases from V and 3 bases from J, with 9 bases in between. This CDR3 is built from 13 residues. Germline V gene sequence: CDR1 LGHNA, CDR2 YNFKEQ. CDR3 protein: CASSPRGKETQYF. CDR3 bases: TGTGCCAGCAGCCCCCGCGGAAAAGAGACCCAGTACTTC.

V and J are TRBV18 and TRBJ2-5; TRBD1 is a possible D gene (6 bases). There are 14 residues in the CDR3. Germline values: CDR1 KGHSH, CDR2 LQKENI. Between the trimmed V and J ends, which lost 0 bases and 3 bases, there was a span of 8 bases. The CDR3 here is CASSPPQGKETQYF. The CDR3 DNA follows: TGTGCCAGCTCACCACCACAGGGTAAAGAGACCCAGTACTTC. The full variable domain, completed using reference TRBV18 and TRBJ2-5, is NAGVMQNPRHLVRRRGQEARLRCSPMKGHSHVYWYRQLPEEGLKFMVYLQKENIIDESGMPKERFSAEFPKEGPSILRIQQVVRGDSAAYFCASSPPQGKETQYFGPGTRLLVL.

The chain employs TRBV27 and TRBJ1-2; 11 bases match TRBD1. V dropped 6 bases and J dropped 6; count of bases not matched to a gene: 6. The CDR3 has 14 amino acids. The germline V gene encodes CDR1 MNHEY and CDR2 SMNVEV (reference sequence). CDR3 residues: CASRDRDRGNGYTF. The CDR3 DNA reads as TGTGCCAGCAGGGATCGGGACAGGGGGAATGGCTACACCTTC.

The CDR3 region has the DNA TGTGCCAGCAGCGGCGGACAGGGCCGCTATGGCTACACCTTC. Protein sequence: CASSGGQGRYGYTF. The genes are TRBV9 and TRBJ1-2; TRBD1 agrees at 8 bases. With 3 bases clipped from V and 4 bases from J, the junction kept 5 bases outside the gene matches. Germline CDR1 is SGDLS and CDR2 is YYNGEE. CDR3 length: 14 residues. Drawing the rest from reference TRBV9 and TRBJ1-2, the complete variable domain is DSGVTQTPKHLITATGQRVTLRCSPRSGDLSVYWYQQSLDQGLQFLIQYYNGEERAKGNILERFSAQQFPDLHSELNLSSLELGDSALYFCASSGGQGRYGYTFGSGTRLTVV.

V usage is TRBV6-5 and J usage is TRBJ2-3; 13 positions agree with TRBD2. Unmatched junction bases numbered 7, after V lost 4 bases and J lost 6 bases. Germline assignment: CDR1 MNHEY and CDR2 SVGAGI. This CDR3 comprises 16 residues. This chain's CDR3 is CASSFSTSGGQDTQYF. CDR3 DNA: TGTGCCAGCAGTTTCTCGACTAGCGGGGGGCAGGATACGCAGTATTTT.

This rearrangement joins TRBV2 to TRBJ2-5; 11 bases are shared with TRBD2. This CDR3 has 17 residues. The germline V gene encodes CDR1 SNHLY and CDR2 FYNNEI. J lost 4 bases, V lost 6 bases, and 13 bases had no gene match. The CDR3 DNA reads as TGTGCCAGCAGATCAGGGATCACTAGCGGGAGCCCAGAGACCCAGTACTTC. Its translation: CASRSGITSGSPETQYF.